What follows are 25 T cell receptor beta chains derived from one specimen sequenced in a study of blood T cells in healthy people across ages. Next came a second PCR, run for about 7 to 12 cycles, which used a sample-barcoded 5' primer along with a J-beta primer mix. TCRdb reprocessed the 5' RACE reads via MiXCR and lists one record per CDR3 protein. The sample consists of over a million distinct CDR3 sequences, around 25% of them appearing once. These data also featured in a second study, about T cells of mothers and their children.

What was sequenced was blood. The source is a girl aged 2 to 9 in good health.

J is TRBJ2-7 and V is TRBV20-1; 9 bases are a match to TRBD1. Per the germline V gene, CDR1 is DFQATT and CDR2 is SNEGSKA (reference sequence). With V trimmed by 1 base and J by 2 bases, 6 bases remained unmatched. This CDR3 contains 15 residues. The CDR3 nucleotides are TGCAGTGCTAGAGTAGGGACAGGGAACCCCTACGAGCAGTACTTC. This codes for CSARVGTGNPYEQYF.

The chain joins TRBV28 to TRBJ1-5, with TRBD1 matching over 9 bases. CDR3 size: 15 residues. Germline loops: CDR1 MDHEN, CDR2 SYDVKM. V shed 8 bases, J shed 6 bases, and the junction held 11 bases outside the gene matches. Here the CDR3 reads CASLYQRDRAQPQHF. The CDR3 coding sequence is TGTGCCAGCCTATACCAAAGGGACAGGGCTCAGCCCCAGCATTTT.

This chain uses TRBV6-1 with TRBJ2-5; D is ambiguous. The germline gives CDR1 MNHNS, CDR2 SASEGT. With 2 bases removed from V and 6 bases from J, the gap between germline ends came to 10 bases. There are 13 residues in the CDR3. The CDR3 DNA reads as TGTGCCAGCAGTGAACTTTGGTTCCAGACCCAGTACTTC. Translated, it gives CASSELWFQTQYF.

Comment on this clonotype: One junction end disagrees with the germline gene, perhaps due to a read error. The chain carries TRBV6-5 and TRBJ2-5, with D perhaps matching TRBD1 (6 bases). This CDR3 comprises 15 residues. CDR1 and CDR2 from the germline V gene are MNHEY and SVGAGI. The CDR3 coding sequence is TGTGCCAGCAGCCCCTGGACAGCGGCCGGCTACGAGCAGTATTTC. It is translated as CASSPWTAAGYEQYF.

V usage is TRBV5-1 and J usage is TRBJ2-5; D may be TRBD2 (6 bases). The V end lost 4 bases, the J end lost 2 bases, and 15 bases lay between the germline ends. The germline V gene has CDR1 SGHRS and CDR2 YFSETQ. This CDR3 comprises 15 residues. This CDR3 reads CASSPNDGGQETQYF. The CDR3 DNA reads as TGCGCCAGCAGCCCCAATGACGGGGGACAAGAGACCCAGTACTTC.

This clonotype has a handful of counts. V gene TRBV29-1 combines with J gene TRBJ1-2; D may be TRBD1 (5 bases). V gave up 6 bases and J gave up 4 bases, with 12 bases separating them. Germline V CDR1 and CDR2: SQVTM, ANQGSEA. CDR3 length: 12 amino acids. The CDR3 DNA reads TGCAGCGTGCCAGGGCGGGGCTATGGCTACACCTTC. This translates into CSVPGRGYGYTF.

This clonotype was detected only a few times. This chain joins TRBV19 and TRBJ2-1; 7 nucleotides line up with TRBD1. The CDR3 has 13 residues. The J segment lost 5 bases and the V segment lost 5 bases, leaving 3 bases of the junction unmatched. Germline CDR1 is LNHDA and CDR2 is SQIVND (reference sequence). In DNA, the CDR3 is TGTGCCAGTAGTCGGGACAGCCACAATGAGCAGTTCTTC. Its translation is CASSRDSHNEQFF. Together with reference TRBV19 and TRBJ2-1, the CDR3 gives the full variable domain: DGGITQSPKYLFRKEGQNVTLSCEQNLNHDAMYWYRQDPGQGLRLIYYSQIVNDFQKGDIAEGYSVSREKKESFPLTVTSAQKNPTAFYLCASSRDSHNEQFFGPGTRLTVL.

The chain couples TRBV7-9 to TRBJ2-7; D is perhaps TRBD1 (7 bases). V was shortened by 5 bases and J by 3 bases, with 23 bases between the two germline ends. The CDR3 spans 17 residues. CDR1 and CDR2 from the germline V gene are SEHNR and FQNEAQ (reference sequence). The CDR3 region has the DNA TGTGCCAGCAGCACCCAGACAGACAGGGAGGTCGGCTACGAGCAGTACTTC. Its protein is CASSTQTDREVGYEQYF. The full variable domain, with the rest looked up from reference TRBV7-9 and TRBJ2-7, is DTGVSQNPRHKITKRGQNVTFRCDPISEHNRLYWYRQTLGQGPEFLTYFQNEAQLEKSRLLSDRFSAERPKGSFSTLEIQRTEQGDSAMYLCASSTQTDREVGYEQYFGPGTRLTVT.

This clonotype was observed a few times. The V call is TRBV20-1, the J call TRBJ1-1; TRBD1 might be the D (6 bases). The CDR3 contains 17 residues. Germline CDR1 reads DFQATT; CDR2 reads SNEGSKA (reference sequence). V was trimmed by 3 bases and J by 2 bases, leaving 22 bases between them. The CDR3 bases are TGCAGTGCTAGGAGTGCCGGGGGGCCGCTACCTAACACTGAAGCTTTCTTT. As protein: CSARSAGGPLPNTEAFF.

This clonotype has only a few counts. J is TRBJ1-2 and V is TRBV20-1; D might be TRBD1 (5 bases). V lost 0 bases to trimming and J lost 4 bases, with 9 bases between them. Germline V gene lookup returns CDR1 DFQATT and CDR2 SNEGSKA (reference sequence). CDR3 size: 13 residues. CDR3: CSARDGTVYGYTF. CDR3 DNA sequence: TGCAGTGCTAGAGATGGGACGGTCTATGGCTACACCTTC.

This clonotype was observed a few times. The chain uses TRBV27 and TRBJ2-7; 9 bases are shared with TRBD1. CDR3 length: 16 amino acids. The germline V gene encodes CDR1 MNHEY and CDR2 SMNVEV (reference sequence). J was trimmed by 4 bases and V by 4 bases; bases with no gene match: 11. The CDR3 DNA reads TGTGCCAGCAGTTCCCTGACAGGGGGAATTGGGTACGAGCAGTACTTC. Translation gives CASSSLTGGIGYEQYF.

A few counts support this clonotype. The chain combines TRBV5-6 with TRBJ2-7, with TRBD2 matching over 11 bases. V lost 5 bases and J lost 4; bases outside the gene matches: 8. Germline CDR1 reads SGHDT; CDR2 reads YYEEEE. The CDR3 runs to 15 residues. CDR3: CASRRRGTSGYEQYF. CDR3 sequence (DNA): TGTGCCAGCAGACGAAGGGGGACTAGCGGATACGAGCAGTACTTC.

The chain joins TRBV28 to TRBJ2-7; perhaps TRBD1 as D (6 bases). Trimming left V 3 bases short and J 2 bases short, with 17 bases between. Germline loops: CDR1 MDHEN, CDR2 SYDVKM. This CDR3 spans 16 amino acids. The CDR3 region is CASSFTMLRGTYEQYF. DNA for the CDR3: TGTGCCAGCAGTTTCACTATGCTCAGGGGAACCTACGAGCAGTACTTC.

This clonotype was recorded a few times. The chain links TRBV6-2 or TRBV6-3 to TRBJ2-7; 8 bases fit TRBD1. CDR3 length: 14 residues. J was trimmed by 2 bases and V by 5 bases; bases with no gene match: 5. From germline, CDR1 is MNHEY and CDR2 SVGEGT. CDR3 nucleotides: TGTGCCAGCAGTGTGGGACAGGCGACCTACGAGCAGTACTTC. Residues: CASSVGQATYEQYF.

This clonotype was counted only a few times. V is TRBV7-8 and J is TRBJ2-3; 9 nucleotides line up with TRBD2. The CDR3 is 15 amino acids. J gave up 5 bases and V 1 base, and 4 bases lay outside the gene matches. Germline lookup yields CDR1 SGHVS and CDR2 FQNEAQ. CDR3 sequence: CASSLGGGVGDTQYF. In DNA, the CDR3 is TGTGCCAGCAGCTTAGGCGGGGGGGTGGGAGATACGCAGTATTTT.

The chain has TRBV29-1 and TRBJ2-7; D possibly corresponds to TRBD1 (6 bases). V was cut by 3 bases and J by 0 bases, with 15 bases left in between. Germline loops: CDR1 SQVTM, CDR2 ANQGSEA. This CDR3 has 15 amino acids. The DNA of the CDR3 is TGCAGCGTTGAGGGCGCGAGGGGGAACTCCTACGAGCAGTACTTC. It is translated as CSVEGARGNSYEQYF.

CDR3 sequence reads: CSATGGNEQFF. DNA of the CDR3: TGCAGTGCTACAGGGGGCAATGAGCAGTTCTTC. This chain links TRBV20-1 with TRBJ2-1; 7 bases fit TRBD1. CDR1 is DFQATT, CDR2 SNEGSKA, per germline (reference sequence). This CDR3 has 11 residues. V lost 4 bases and J lost 6; bases outside the gene matches: 0.

This clonotype has just a few counts. This sequence joins TRBV9 and TRBJ1-6; D not resolved. Germline V CDR1 and CDR2: SGDLS, YYNGEE. Between the trimmed V and J ends, which lost 0 bases and 0 bases, there was a span of 7 bases. This CDR3 is built from 16 residues. CDR3 protein: CASSVGEASYNSPLHF. The DNA of the CDR3 is TGTGCCAGCAGCGTAGGAGAGGCCTCCTATAATTCACCCCTCCACTTT.

The rearrangement joins TRBV6-2 or TRBV6-3 to TRBJ2-1, with D perhaps given as TRBD1 or TRBD2 (5 bases each). There are 15 residues in the CDR3. Germline CDR1 MNHEY, CDR2 SVGEGT. Deletions cut 6 bases from V and 10 bases from J, with 22 bases between. The CDR3 here is CASSHPGTTNREQFF. In nucleotides, the CDR3 is TGTGCCAGCAGCCACCCAGGGACCACCAACAGGGAGCAGTTCTTC.

The J gene is TRBJ2-7, the V gene TRBV20-1; TRBD1 might be the D (5 bases). Per germline, CDR1 DFQATT and CDR2 SNEGSKA (reference sequence). CDR3 length: 13 amino acids. Trimming removed 3 bases from V and 3 bases from J, with 12 bases in between. The CDR3 DNA sequence: TGCAGTGCTAGTATCAGGGTCGACTACGAGCAGTACTTC. Amino acid sequence: CSASIRVDYEQYF.

This clonotype was found a few times. At one end, the junction sequence differs from germline, possibly due to a read error. This chain links TRBV27 with TRBJ2-6; D might be TRBD1 or TRBD2, each matching 5 bases. In germline, CDR1 is MNHEY, CDR2 SMNVEV (reference sequence). There are 17 residues in the CDR3. CDR3 residues: CANSLGTYLSGANVLTF. As DNA, the CDR3 is TGTGCCAACAGTTTAGGGACGTACCTCTCTGGGGCCAACGTCCTGACTTTC.

The rearrangement uses TRBV9 and TRBJ1-1, with 7 bases matching TRBD1. V shed 4 bases and J 5 bases; nucleotides not matched to a gene: 14. Germline CDR1 reads SGDLS; CDR2 reads YYNGEE. The CDR3 totals 16 residues. The chain's CDR3 is CASSIGTALTITEAFF. CDR3 nucleotide sequence: TGTGCCAGCAGCATCGGGACAGCCCTTACCATAACTGAAGCTTTCTTT.

This clonotype was counted only a few times. The CDR3 DNA is TGCACCAGCAGCCAAGATAGATTGAGACTAGCGGGCGAACGGAGCACAGATACGCAGTATTTT. Protein: CTSSQDRLRLAGERSTDTQYF. The rearrangement joins TRBV1 to TRBJ2-3; TRBD2, the table's D call, lacks a check against the DNA. TRBV1 is tagged as a pseudogene. The CDR3 runs to 21 residues.

The chain carries TRBV5-1 and TRBJ1-2; the D gene is possibly TRBD1 (6 bases). V was shortened by 4 bases and J by 2 bases, with 12 bases between the two germline ends. Germline CDR1 reads SGHRS; CDR2 reads YFSETQ. The CDR3 consists of 14 residues. The CDR3 here is CASSGGQSNYGYTF. CDR3 coding DNA: TGCGCCAGCAGCGGGGGACAATCGAACTATGGCTACACCTTC.

This clonotype showed up just a few times. The CDR3 DNA is TGTGCCAGCACCCTAGCGGGAGAGCAAGAGACCCAGTACTTC. The encoded protein is CASTLAGEQETQYF. The V call is TRBV6-1, the J call TRBJ2-5; 10 nucleotides agree with TRBD2. The CDR3 has 14 amino acids. With V trimmed by 7 bases and J by 2 bases, 4 bases remained unmatched. Germline values: CDR1 MNHNS, CDR2 SASEGT.